The 12 T cell receptor beta chains below come from one sample, sequenced in a study of T-cell reconstitution after alpha-beta-depleted transplantation in children (dated by TCRdb to about 2016). The library was prepared using PCR. The sequencing machine was an Illumina HiSeq 2500. TCR libraries were prepared with molecular barcoding, using unique molecular identifiers to normalize TCRbeta repertoire quantification. Clones were called with MiXCR by TCRdb after fastp trimmed the public reads at Q25, and only in-frame beta chains were retained. Duplicate CDR3 protein sequences are folded into a single record with the most common DNA and genes. The sample table lists some 200,000 distinct CDR3 sequences, around 9.5% of them with a count of one. Approximately 5.9% of the sample lies in the top ten. The specimen comprised PBMCs from the stem cell graft donor, sampled from the stem cell graft. These TCRs come from a human donor who donated a stem cell graft to a child with acute lymphoblastic leukemia.

This clonotype was counted only a few times. The chain links TRBV6-6 to TRBJ1-2; D remains unclear. Germline CDR1 and CDR2: MNHNY and SVGAGI (reference sequence). V was trimmed by 6 bases and J by 3 bases, leaving 11 bases between them. The CDR3 length is 13 residues. Written as DNA, the CDR3 is TGTGCCAGCAGCCCTACACAGTACTATGGCTACACCTTC. Amino acid sequence: CASSPTQYYGYTF.

This clonotype was recorded at least ten times. The chain is built from TRBV14 and TRBJ1-5; D call uncertain. V gave up 0 bases and J gave up 5 bases, with 5 bases separating them. CDR3 length: 13 amino acids. Germline V gives CDR1 SGHDN, CDR2 FVKESK. CDR3 nucleotides: TGTGCCAGCAGCCAAGATATTCATCAGCCCCAGCATTTT. This gives the protein CASSQDIHQPQHF.

Concerning this clonotype: This may arise from a read error, as a much more abundant clone is one base away. The chain links TRBV6-1 to TRBJ2-5; D perhaps matches TRBD1 (6 bases). Germline V gene sequence: CDR1 MNHNS, CDR2 SASEGT. The CDR3 is 13 amino acids. CDR3: CSSQDRLQETQYF. The CDR3 nucleotides read TGTTCCAGCCAGGACAGATTACAAGAGACCCAGTACTTC.

This clonotype was detected many times. This chain joins TRBV27 and TRBJ2-3; D may be TRBD1 (5 bases). Germline CDR1 and CDR2: MNHEY and SMNVEV (reference sequence). The CDR3 spans 12 residues. This CDR3 reads CAAGLLADTQYF. The CDR3 DNA follows: TGTGCGGCAGGGCTTTTAGCAGATACGCAGTATTTT.

The sample holds many counts of this clonotype. This chain links TRBV5-1 with TRBJ2-1; TRBD2 matches 10 bases. The CDR3 extends over 16 amino acids. V lost 1 base to trimming and J lost 7 bases; unmatched junction nucleotides: 8. CDR1 is SGHRS, CDR2 YFSETQ, per germline. DNA of the CDR3: TGCGCCAGCAGCTTGCTTAGCGGGGGGCCGGGGAATGAGCAGTTCTTC. It specifies CASSLLSGGPGNEQFF.

Only a few counts were recorded for this clonotype. The chain joins TRBV27 to TRBJ1-5; a possible D gene is TRBD1 (5 bases). Between the trimmed V and J ends, which lost 1 base and 9 bases, there was a span of 13 bases. There are 14 residues in the CDR3. The V gene's germline CDR1 is MNHEY and CDR2 SMNVEV (reference sequence). The CDR3 region has the DNA TGTGCCAGCAGTTTATTCAGGGATCAGAGGCCCCAGCATTTT. This sequence encodes CASSLFRDQRPQHF.

This clonotype was recorded a few times. The rearrangement links TRBV4-3 to TRBJ2-1, with 8 bases aligning to TRBD2. This CDR3 is 15 amino acids long. Germline lookup yields CDR1 LGHNA and CDR2 YSLEER. Trimming at V came to 6 bases and at J to 9 bases, leaving 13 bases not matched to a gene. The CDR3 region has the DNA TGCGCCAGCAGTCGATTAAACGGGGGGGCCGTTGAGCAGTTCTTC. Amino acid sequence: CASSRLNGGAVEQFF.

The chain joins TRBV18 to TRBJ2-1, with D unresolved. The V end was cut by 5 bases, the J end by 4 bases, with 15 bases between. Germline CDR1 reads KGHSH; CDR2 reads LQKENI. The CDR3 runs 15 residues. CDR3 amino acids: CASSEWNTVYNEQFF. CDR3 coding DNA: TGTGCCAGCTCAGAATGGAACACAGTGTACAATGAGCAGTTCTTC.

This clonotype has only a few counts. The chain has TRBV14 and TRBJ2-7; 10 nucleotides align to TRBD2. The germline V gene encodes CDR1 SGHDN and CDR2 FVKESK. The V segment lost 0 bases and the J segment 4 bases; nucleotides outside the gene matches: 3. The CDR3 loop spans 15 amino acids. The CDR3, as DNA: TGTGCCAGCAGCCAAGACCTAGCGGGGGCATACGAGCAGTACTTC. Amino acid sequence: CASSQDLAGAYEQYF.

This clonotype came up a few times. The genes are TRBV20-1 and TRBJ2-7; D may correspond to TRBD1 or TRBD2 (5 bases each). The V gene lost 3 bases and the J gene lost 4 bases, with 16 bases spanning the gap. The V gene's germline CDR1 is DFQATT and CDR2 SNEGSKA (reference sequence). This CDR3 region has 14 residues. The CDR3 is CSARVGTAQYEQYF. Here the CDR3 DNA reads TGCAGTGCTAGGGTCGGGACGGCACAATACGAGCAGTACTTC.

The V gene is TRBV6-5, the J gene TRBJ1-4; the D gene is possibly TRBD1 (5 bases). Trimming removed 2 bases from V and 8 bases from J, with 15 bases in between. Germline V gives CDR1 MNHEY, CDR2 SVGAGI. The CDR3 extends over 15 amino acids. Here the CDR3 reads CASSYRGDGAEKLFF. CDR3 bases: TGTGCCAGCAGTTACAGAGGGGATGGGGCGGAAAAACTGTTTTTT.

Judged by abundance, this clonotype is medium-sized. The CDR3 loop is CASSLMGDRFGNQPQHF. The CDR3 region has the DNA TGTGCCAGCAGCTTAATGGGGGATCGATTCGGTAATCAGCCCCAGCATTTT. This rearrangement joins TRBV7-9 to TRBJ1-5, with a tentative D call TRBD1 (5 bases). With 2 bases removed from V and 4 bases from J, the gap between germline ends came to 18 bases. This CDR3 spans 17 amino acids. Germline assignment: CDR1 SEHNR and CDR2 FQNEAQ (reference sequence).